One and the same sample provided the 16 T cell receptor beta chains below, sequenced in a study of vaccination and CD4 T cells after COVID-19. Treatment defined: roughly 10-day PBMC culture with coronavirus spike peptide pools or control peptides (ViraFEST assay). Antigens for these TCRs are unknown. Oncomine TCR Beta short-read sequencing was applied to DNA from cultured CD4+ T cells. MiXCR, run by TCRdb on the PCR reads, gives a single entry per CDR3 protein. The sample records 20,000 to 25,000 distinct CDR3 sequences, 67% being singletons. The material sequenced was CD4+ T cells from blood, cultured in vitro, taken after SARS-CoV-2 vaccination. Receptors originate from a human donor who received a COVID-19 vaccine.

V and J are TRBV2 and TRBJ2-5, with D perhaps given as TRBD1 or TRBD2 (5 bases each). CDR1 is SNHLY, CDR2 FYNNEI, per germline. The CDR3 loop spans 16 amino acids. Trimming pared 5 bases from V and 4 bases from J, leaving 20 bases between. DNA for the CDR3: TGTGCCAGCAGTCCCCGGGCCCTAGGGGCGGGAGAGACCCAGTACTTC. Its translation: CASSPRALGAGETQYF.

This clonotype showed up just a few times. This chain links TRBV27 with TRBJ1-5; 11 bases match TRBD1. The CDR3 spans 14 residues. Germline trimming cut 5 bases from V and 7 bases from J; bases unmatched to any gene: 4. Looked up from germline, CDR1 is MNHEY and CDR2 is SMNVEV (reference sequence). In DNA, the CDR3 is TGTGCCAGCAGTCGGGACAGGGGGAGACAGCCCCAGCATTTT. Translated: CASSRDRGRQPQHF.

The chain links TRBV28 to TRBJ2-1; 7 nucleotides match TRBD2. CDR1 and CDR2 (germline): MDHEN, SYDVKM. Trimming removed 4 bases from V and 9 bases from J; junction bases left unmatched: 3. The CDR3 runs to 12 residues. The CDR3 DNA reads TGTGCCAGCAGTTCGAGGGAGGGTGAGCAGTTCTTC. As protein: CASSSREGEQFF. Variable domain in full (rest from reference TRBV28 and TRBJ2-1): DVKVTQSSRYLVKRTGEKVFLECVQDMDHENMFWYRQDPGLGLRLIYFSYDVKMKEKGDIPEGYSVSREKKERFSLILESASTNQTSMYLCASSSREGEQFFGPGTRLTVL.

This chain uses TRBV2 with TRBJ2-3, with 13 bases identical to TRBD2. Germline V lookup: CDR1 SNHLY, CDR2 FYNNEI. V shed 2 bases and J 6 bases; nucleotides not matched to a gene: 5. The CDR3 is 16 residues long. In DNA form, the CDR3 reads TGTGCCAGCAGTGAACTACTAGCGGGGGGGCCCGATACGCAGTATTTT. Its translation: CASSELLAGGPDTQYF.

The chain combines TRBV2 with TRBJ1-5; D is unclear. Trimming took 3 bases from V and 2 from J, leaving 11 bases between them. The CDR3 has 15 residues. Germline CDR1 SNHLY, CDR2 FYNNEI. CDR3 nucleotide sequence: TGTGCCAGCAGTGAGGACCTATTAGGCAATCAGCCCCAGCATTTT. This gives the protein CASSEDLLGNQPQHF.

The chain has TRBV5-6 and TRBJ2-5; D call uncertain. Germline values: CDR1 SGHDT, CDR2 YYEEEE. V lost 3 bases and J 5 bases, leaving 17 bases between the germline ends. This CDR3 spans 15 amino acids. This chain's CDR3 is CASSSPGRIGETQYF. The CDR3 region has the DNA TGTGCCAGCAGCTCGCCGGGTAGGATAGGCGAGACCCAGTACTTC.

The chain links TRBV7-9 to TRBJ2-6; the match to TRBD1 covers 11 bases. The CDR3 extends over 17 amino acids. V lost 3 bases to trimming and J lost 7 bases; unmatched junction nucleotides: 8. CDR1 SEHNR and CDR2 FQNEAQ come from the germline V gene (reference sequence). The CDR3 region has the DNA TGTGCCAGCAGCTTCACCGGGACAGGGGGTATAGCCAACGTCCTGACTTTC. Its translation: CASSFTGTGGIANVLTF.

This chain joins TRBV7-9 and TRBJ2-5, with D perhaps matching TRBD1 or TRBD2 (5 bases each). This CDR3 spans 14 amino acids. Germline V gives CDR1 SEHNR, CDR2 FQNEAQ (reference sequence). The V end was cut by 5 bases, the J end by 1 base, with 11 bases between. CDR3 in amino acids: CASSLLGVQETQYF. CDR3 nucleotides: TGTGCCAGCAGCCTACTAGGGGTCCAAGAGACCCAGTACTTC. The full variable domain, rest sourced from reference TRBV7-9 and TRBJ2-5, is DTGVSQNPRHKITKRGQNVTFRCDPISEHNRLYWYRQTLGQGPEFLTYFQNEAQLEKSRLLSDRFSAERPKGSFSTLEIQRTEQGDSAMYLCASSLLGVQETQYFGPGTRLLVL.

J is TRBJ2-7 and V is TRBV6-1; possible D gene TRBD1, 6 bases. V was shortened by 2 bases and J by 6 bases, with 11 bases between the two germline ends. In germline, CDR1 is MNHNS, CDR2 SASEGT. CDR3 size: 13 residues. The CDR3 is CASSERQAFEQYF. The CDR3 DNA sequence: TGTGCCAGCAGTGAAAGACAGGCTTTCGAGCAGTACTTC.

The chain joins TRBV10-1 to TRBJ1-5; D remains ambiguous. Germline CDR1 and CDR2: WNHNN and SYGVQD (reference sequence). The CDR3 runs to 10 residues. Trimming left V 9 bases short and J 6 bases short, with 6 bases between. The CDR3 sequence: CARLGQPQHF. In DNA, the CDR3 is TGCGCCAGGTTAGGTCAGCCCCAGCATTTT.

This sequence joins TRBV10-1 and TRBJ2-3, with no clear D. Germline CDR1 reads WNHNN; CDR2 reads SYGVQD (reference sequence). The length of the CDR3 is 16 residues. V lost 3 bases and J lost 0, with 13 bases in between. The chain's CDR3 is CASSDVRIASTDTQYF. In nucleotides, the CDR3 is TGCGCCAGCAGTGACGTCCGAATAGCTAGCACAGATACGCAGTATTTT.

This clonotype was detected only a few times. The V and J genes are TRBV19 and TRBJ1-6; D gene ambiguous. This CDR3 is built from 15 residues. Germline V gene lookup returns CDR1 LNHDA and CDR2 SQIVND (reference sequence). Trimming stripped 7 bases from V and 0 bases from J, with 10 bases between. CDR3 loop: CASKVGSSYNSPLHF. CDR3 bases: TGTGCCAGTAAGGTTGGGAGCTCCTATAATTCACCCCTCCACTTT.

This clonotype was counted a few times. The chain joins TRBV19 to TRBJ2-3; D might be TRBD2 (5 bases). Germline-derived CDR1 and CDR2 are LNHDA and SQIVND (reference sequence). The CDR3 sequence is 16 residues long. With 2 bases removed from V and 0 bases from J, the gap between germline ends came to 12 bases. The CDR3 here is CASSISPGSSTDTQYF. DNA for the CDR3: TGTGCCAGTAGTATAAGCCCGGGATCTAGCACAGATACGCAGTATTTT.

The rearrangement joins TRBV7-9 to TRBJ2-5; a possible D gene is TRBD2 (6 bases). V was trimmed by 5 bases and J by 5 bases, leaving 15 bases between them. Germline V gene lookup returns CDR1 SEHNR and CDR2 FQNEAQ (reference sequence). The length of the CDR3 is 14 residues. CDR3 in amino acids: CASSPRPGGETQYF. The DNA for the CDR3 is TGTGCCAGCAGCCCGCGACCCGGAGGGGAGACCCAGTACTTC.

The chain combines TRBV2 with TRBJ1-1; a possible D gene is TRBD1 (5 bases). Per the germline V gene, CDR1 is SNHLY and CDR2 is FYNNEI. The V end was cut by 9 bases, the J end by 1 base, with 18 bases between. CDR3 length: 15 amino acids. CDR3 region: CARREAGRTNTEAFF. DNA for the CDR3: TGTGCCAGGAGGGAGGCAGGGCGAACGAACACTGAAGCTTTCTTT.

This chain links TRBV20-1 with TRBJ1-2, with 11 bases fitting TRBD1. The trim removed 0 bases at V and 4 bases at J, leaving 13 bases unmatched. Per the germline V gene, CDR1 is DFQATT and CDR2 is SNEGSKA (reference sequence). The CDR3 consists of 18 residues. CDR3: CSARDFSRTGGAGYGYTF. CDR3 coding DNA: TGCAGTGCTAGAGATTTTTCTCGGACAGGGGGCGCAGGCTATGGCTACACCTTC.